This T cell receptor (beta chain) derives from a study of CD8 T cells in Susac syndrome. Per the germline V gene, CDR1 is SQVTM and CDR2 is ANQGSEA. The CDR3 runs 12 residues. Trimming stripped 7 bases from V and 3 bases from J, with 12 bases between. The authors reverse transcribed roughly 0.5 to 1 ug RNA with random hexamers. TCRdb reprocessed the immunoSEQ multiplex PCR reads via MiXCR and lists one record per CDR3 protein. The sample contains about 200,000 distinct CDR3 sequences, roughly 95% of which appear only once. TCR beta sequencing covered blood CD8+ and CD4+ T cells. The clonotype originates from a human donor in good health. Material: CD4+ T cells from PBMCs. The chain uses TRBV29-1 and TRBJ1-1; TRBD1 might be the D (5 bases). Here the CDR3 DNA reads TGCAGCGCACAAAAACAGGACACTGAAGCTTTCTTT. It is translated as CSAQKQDTEAFF.